One sample yielded the 14 T cell receptor beta chains listed below, sequenced in a study of blood T cell repertoires in COVID-19. The assay was immunoSEQ multiplex PCR, and TCRdb's table has in-frame clones only and misses some. The repertoire holds 95,000 to 150,000 clones, 70% to 85% seen once, with around 0.9% in the top ten. The material sequenced was peripheral blood. These receptors were taken from a human donor with acute or convalescent COVID-19. The donor label of this sample is uncertain.

This clone was seen just once. The V gene is TRBV6-6, the J gene TRBJ2-5; a possible D gene is TRBD1 (6 bases). V lost 6 bases to trimming and J lost 2 bases, with 13 bases between them. Germline V gene data show CDR1 as MNHNY and CDR2 as SVGAGI (reference sequence). This CDR3 comprises 14 residues. The CDR3 sequence is CASSRVGGQETQYF. Here the CDR3 DNA reads TGTGCCAGCAGCCGAGTAGGGGGTCAAGAGACCCAGTACTTC.

The chain is built from TRBV6-1 and TRBJ2-3, with 7 nucleotides matching TRBD1. CDR1 is MNHNS and CDR2 is SASEGT in the germline V gene. Trimming took 2 bases from V and 1 from J; bases not matched to a gene: 6. The CDR3 has 16 residues. CDR3: CASSERGDRGTDTQYF. CDR3 in DNA: TGTGCCAGCAGTGAACGAGGAGACAGGGGCACAGATACGCAGTATTTT.

This clone has a handful of counts. V gene TRBV6-5 combines with J gene TRBJ1-5; TRBD1 might be the D (5 bases). Germline-derived CDR1 and CDR2 are MNHEY and SVGAGI. This CDR3 region has 14 residues. V lost 3 bases, J lost 5 bases, and 11 bases lay in between. CDR3 DNA sequence: TGTGCCAGCAGTTATGTCCAGGGTCATCAGCCCCAGCATTTT. This translates into CASSYVQGHQPQHF.

This rearrangement joins TRBV7-2 to TRBJ2-1; 7 bases agree with TRBD2. Losses at the gene ends were 1 base for V and 1 base for J; bases not matched to a gene: 4. In germline, CDR1 is SGHTA, CDR2 FQGNSA. The CDR3 has 16 amino acids. In DNA, the CDR3 is TGTGCCAGCAGCTTAGGGGCGGGGGTATCCTACAATGAGCAGTTCTTC. It specifies CASSLGAGVSYNEQFF.

This chain uses TRBV28 with TRBJ2-1; 11 bases map to TRBD2. Germline loops: CDR1 MDHEN, CDR2 SYDVKM. This CDR3 has 18 residues. Germline trimming cut 6 bases from V and 1 base from J; bases unmatched to any gene: 11. CDR3 in amino acids: CASSFPRLAGKSYNEQFF. The CDR3 DNA sequence: TGTGCCAGCAGCTTCCCGAGACTAGCGGGGAAGTCCTACAATGAGCAGTTCTTC.

The chain employs TRBV30 and TRBJ1-5; D remains ambiguous. This CDR3 is built from 14 residues. Germline lookup yields CDR1 GTSNPN and CDR2 SVGIG (reference sequence). Trimming shortened V by 2 bases and J by 7 bases, and 15 bases separated the two germline ends. CDR3 loop: CAWSPGRGNQPQHF. CDR3 bases: TGTGCCTGGAGTCCCGGGCGAGGGAACCAGCCCCAGCATTTT. The full variable domain, its missing parts supplied by reference TRBV30 and TRBJ1-5, is SQTIHQWPATLVQPVGSPLSLECTVEGTSNPNLYWYRQAAGRGLQLLFYSVGIGQISSEVPQNLSASRPQDRQFILSSKKLLLSDSGFYLCAWSPGRGNQPQHFGDGTRLSIL.

Remarks on this clone: This CDR3 is also generated by other DNA sequences in the sample. This chain uses TRBV28 with TRBJ2-7, with D unresolved. Germline CDR1 and CDR2: MDHEN and SYDVKM. Trimming stripped 2 bases from V and 4 bases from J, with 9 bases between. The CDR3 has 13 amino acids. The CDR3 DNA is TGTGCCAGCAGTTTAAGTGAAACTTACGAGCAGTACTTC. Translation gives CASSLSETYEQYF.

The rearrangement links TRBV24-1 to TRBJ2-2, with 8 nucleotides matching TRBD1. Unmatched junction bases numbered 6, after V lost 5 bases and J lost 5 bases. This CDR3 has 15 residues. Germline assignment: CDR1 KGHDR and CDR2 SFDVKD. Here the CDR3 DNA reads TGTGCCACCAGTGGGTCGGACAGGGAGACCGGGGAGCTGTTTTTT. Encoded protein: CATSGSDRETGELFF.

J is TRBJ1-1 and V is TRBV6-6; 7 bases line up with TRBD1. With 1 base clipped from V and 8 bases from J, the junction kept 10 bases outside the gene matches. Looked up from germline, CDR1 is MNHNY and CDR2 is SVGAGI (reference sequence). The CDR3 has 15 residues. CDR3 sequence (DNA): TGTGCCAGCAGTTACTTTAGTGAGGGGGCGGCGGAAGCTTTCTTT. Its protein is CASSYFSEGAAEAFF.

The rearrangement uses TRBV7-2 and TRBJ2-1; 9 bases are shared with TRBD1. The CDR3 runs 13 residues. Germline V gene data show CDR1 as SGHTA and CDR2 as FQGNSA. The trim removed 5 bases at V and 7 bases at J, leaving 3 bases unmatched. CDR3 sequence reads: CASSRDRVNEQFF. CDR3 coding DNA: TGTGCCAGCAGCAGGGACAGGGTGAATGAGCAGTTCTTC.

This rearrangement joins TRBV18 to TRBJ2-5; 7 bases agree with TRBD1. There are 15 residues in the CDR3. Germline V gene sequence: CDR1 KGHSH, CDR2 LQKENI. V trimming: 3 bases; J trimming: 2 bases; junction bases outside the gene matches: 6. The CDR3 DNA reads as TGTGCCAGCTCACCTAGGCCGGGACAGCAAGAGACCCAGTACTTC. Translation gives CASSPRPGQQETQYF.

CDR3 amino acids: CSVKTTGGDYGYTF. CDR3 nucleotides: TGCAGCGTCAAAACGACAGGGGGCGACTATGGCTACACCTTC. V usage is TRBV29-1 and J usage is TRBJ1-2; TRBD1 agrees at 10 bases. CDR1 and CDR2 (germline): SQVTM, ANQGSEA. V lost 6 bases and J lost 3; bases outside the gene matches: 7. This CDR3 has 14 residues.

The chain is built from TRBV3-1 (or the pseudogene TRBV3-2) and TRBJ1-6, with D hard to call. Trimming pared 5 bases from V and 5 bases from J, leaving 10 bases between. Germline V CDR1 and CDR2: LGHDT, YNNKEL (reference sequence). This CDR3 has 14 amino acids. CDR3 region: CASSAGLDNSPLHF. CDR3 sequence (DNA): TGTGCCAGCAGCGCTGGACTGGATAATTCACCCCTCCACTTT.

The chain recombines TRBV11-2 with TRBJ1-1; TRBD1 agrees at 7 bases. The V gene's germline CDR1 is SGHAT and CDR2 FQNNGV. The CDR3 is made up of 12 amino acids. J gave up 8 bases and V 4 bases, and 4 bases lay outside the gene matches. DNA for the CDR3: TGTGCCAGCAGCTGGACAGGAAGAGAAGCTTTCTTT. Its translation: CASSWTGREAFF.